This T cell receptor (beta chain) was observed in a study of Tregs in tolerant kidney transplant recipients. Unstimulated Tregs (CD4+CD25+CD127-) and CD4+CD25- non-Tregs were sorted from PBMCs. Overall study findings and caveats: Nucleotide sequences could not be compared across some patients' samples due to primer changes.

The protocol was immunoSEQ multiplex PCR, while the TCRdb copy is restricted to in-frame clones and leaves out a portion. The sample table sets out tens of thousands of clones. Trimming removed 10 bases at V and 3 bases at J, with 15 bases between. The germline V gene has CDR1 SNHLY and CDR2 FYNNEI. The CDR3 consists of 14 residues. In the case of this clone: The antigen remains unidentified. Coverage ceases 3 residues before the CDR3 finishes, and the germline J gene fills in the end.

Material: CD4+ T cells from blood, obtained before the transplant. The chain uses TRBV2 and TRBJ2-2, with D possibly TRBD1 on 5 matching bases. This TCR was sampled from a human donor who received a combined kidney and bone marrow transplant. This CDR3 reads CATSVGRYTGELFF. The covered CDR3 bases are TGTGCCACCTCAGTGGGGCGGTACACCGGGGAG.